Each of the 29 T cell receptor beta chains below was sequenced from the same sample in a study of CD8+ T cells in alopecia areata (dated by TCRdb to 2016 to 2019). Libraries came from the immunoSEQ multiplex PCR assay. For TCR sequencing, RNA was extracted from every sample and reverse transcribed into cDNA to serve as template. TCRdb retrieved this table from immuneACCESS and kept in-frame rearrangements only. Not all clones are present; in checked studies, unresolved V genes account for under half, and no reason is known for the remainder. The sample has hundreds of thousands of clones on record, roughly two thirds of them singletons. More than 0.95% of the sample lies in the top ten. This sample's time point label indicates: baseline before oral tofacitinib. This sample comprised CD4+ T cells sorted from blood, obtained at week 0. The receptor source for this set is a human donor with alopecia areata.

This rearrangement joins TRBV2 to TRBJ1-1, with D hard to call. Germline V gene lookup returns CDR1 SNHLY and CDR2 FYNNEI. Trimming pared 6 bases from V and 0 bases from J, leaving 8 bases between. The CDR3 has 13 residues. The CDR3 region has the DNA TGTGCCAGCAGCCCGAGCTTGAACACTGAAGCTTTCTTT. Its translation: CASSPSLNTEAFF.

V usage is TRBV7-9 and J usage is TRBJ2-1; no clear D. Germline V gene lookup returns CDR1 SEHNR and CDR2 FQNEAQ (reference sequence). This CDR3 is 12 amino acids long. The V gene lost 2 bases and the J gene lost 4 bases, with 3 bases spanning the gap. CDR3 in DNA: TGTGCCAGCAGCTTATTATACAATGAGCAGTTCTTC. As protein: CASSLLYNEQFF.

The V and J genes are TRBV15 and TRBJ1-2, with 7 bases fitting TRBD1. Germline values: CDR1 LNHNV, CDR2 YYDKDF (reference sequence). The trim removed 5 bases at V and 4 bases at J, leaving 4 bases unmatched. CDR3 length: 13 residues. The CDR3 bases are TGTGCCACCAGCCCGGGACAGCCCTATGGCTACACCTTC. Encoded protein: CATSPGQPYGYTF.

The rearrangement links TRBV5-4 to TRBJ1-2; 8 nucleotides agree with TRBD1. Per germline, CDR1 SGHNT and CDR2 YYREEE (reference sequence). V lost 3 bases to trimming and J lost 5 bases; unmatched junction nucleotides: 3. The CDR3 is 13 amino acids. The CDR3 DNA follows: TGTGCCAGCAGCTCGGACAGGGAATATGGCTACACCTTC. Protein: CASSSDREYGYTF.

There are a few counts of this clone. The V gene is TRBV11-2, the J gene TRBJ2-5, with TRBD1 matching 10 bases. The germline V gene encodes CDR1 SGHAT and CDR2 FQNNGV. Germline trimming cut 6 bases from V and 4 bases from J; bases unmatched to any gene: 8. There are 15 residues in the CDR3. In DNA form, the CDR3 reads TGTGCCAGCAGTTTTGGACAGGGGGGATCAGAGACCCAGTACTTC. This encodes CASSFGQGGSETQYF.

The table lists this clone with a few counts. The V call is TRBV2, the J call TRBJ2-3; maybe TRBD2 (6 bases). In germline, CDR1 is SNHLY, CDR2 FYNNEI. The V end lost 1 base, the J end lost 8 bases, and 16 bases lay between the germline ends. The CDR3 has 15 residues. The CDR3 DNA reads TGTGCCAGCAGTGAAGATGGGCGGGGCCTTTTTACGCAGTATTTT. Translated, it gives CASSEDGRGLFTQYF.

This clone was detected only once. CDR3 in amino acids: CASSDLGELIGNTIYF. The CDR3 DNA reads as TGTGCCAGCAGTGACCTAGGGGAGTTAATTGGAAACACCATATATTTT. The chain joins TRBV6-1 to TRBJ1-3, with a weak D call TRBD1 (5 bases). V lost 3 bases and J 3 bases, leaving 15 bases between the germline ends. The CDR3 runs 16 residues. Germline assignment: CDR1 MNHNS and CDR2 SASEGT.

The rearrangement uses TRBV7-8 and TRBJ2-7; D call uncertain. CDR3 size: 13 residues. The germline V gene has CDR1 SGHVS and CDR2 FQNEAQ. Trimming removed 1 base at V and 3 bases at J, with 7 bases between. CDR3 region: CASSLVAGYEQYF. CDR3 coding DNA: TGTGCCAGCAGCTTAGTGGCTGGCTACGAGCAGTACTTC.

The V call is TRBV5-4, the J call TRBJ2-5, with 12 nucleotides matching TRBD1. V dropped 3 bases and J dropped 6; count of bases not matched to a gene: 3. The germline V gene encodes CDR1 SGHNT and CDR2 YYREEE (reference sequence). This CDR3 is 14 amino acids long. The chain's CDR3 is CASSWDRGLQTQYF. In DNA form, the CDR3 reads TGTGCCAGCAGCTGGGACAGGGGGCTTCAGACCCAGTACTTC.

The gene calls are TRBV2 and TRBJ2-4; a weak D match, TRBD1 (6 bases). This CDR3 comprises 15 residues. Germline CDR1 reads SNHLY; CDR2 reads FYNNEI. V was cut by 6 bases and J by 9 bases, with 21 bases left in between. The CDR3 bases are TGTGCCAGCAGCGGTGACAGGTTTTACCGGAGCATTCAGTACTTC. It translates to CASSGDRFYRSIQYF.

The chain links TRBV7-6 to TRBJ2-7; tentatively, D is TRBD1 (6 bases). The CDR3 totals 14 residues. The V and J ends lost 5 bases and 2 bases respectively, with 13 bases between them. Germline V gives CDR1 SGHVS, CDR2 FNYEAQ. CDR3 sequence reads: CASSPQGSAYEQYF. The CDR3, as DNA: TGTGCCAGCAGCCCCCAGGGGAGCGCCTACGAGCAGTACTTC.

This clone has only a few counts. The chain is built from TRBV30 and TRBJ2-7, with 10 nucleotides matching TRBD2. The ends lost 7 bases at V and 3 bases at J; junction bases unmatched: 6. CDR1 and CDR2 from the germline V gene are GTSNPN and SVGIG (reference sequence). The CDR3 is 13 residues long. The CDR3 DNA is TGTGCCTCGAGGACTAGCGGACGCTACGAGCAGTACTTC. This sequence encodes CASRTSGRYEQYF.

The chain employs TRBV27 and TRBJ2-3; no firm D call. This CDR3 has 13 amino acids. V lost 6 bases to trimming and J lost 8 bases, with 15 bases between them. Germline CDR1 is MNHEY and CDR2 is SMNVEV (reference sequence). The DNA of the CDR3 is TGTGCCAGCAGACGTAGCCGTACGGTTACGCAGTATTTT. Its translation is CASRRSRTVTQYF.

The genes are TRBV11-2 and TRBJ1-6, with D unclear. This CDR3 region has 13 residues. CDR1 is SGHAT and CDR2 is FQNNGV in the germline V gene. With 3 bases removed from V and 8 bases from J, the gap between germline ends came to 8 bases. The CDR3 region has the DNA TGTGCCAGCAGCTTCAAAGTGTATTCACCCCTCCACTTT. Protein product: CASSFKVYSPLHF.

The J gene is TRBJ2-6, the V gene TRBV11-3, with TRBD2 as a possible D gene (6 bases). In germline, CDR1 is SGHNT, CDR2 YENEEA. CDR3 length: 16 residues. The ends were cut back, 5 bases at V and 3 bases at J, with 14 bases in the middle. Here the CDR3 reads CASSPLTGDGANVLTF. The CDR3 bases are TGTGCCAGCAGCCCACTCACGGGGGATGGGGCCAACGTCCTGACTTTC.

In regard to this clone: This sample includes further DNA sequences coding for the same CDR3. The chain employs TRBV5-1 and TRBJ2-3; D might be TRBD1 (5 bases). Germline CDR1 is SGHRS and CDR2 is YFSETQ. This CDR3 has 15 amino acids. V shed 1 base and J shed 1 base, with 10 bases lying between them. The CDR3 sequence: CASSLRGMGTDTQYF. As DNA, the CDR3 is TGCGCCAGCAGCTTGAGGGGAATGGGCACAGATACGCAGTATTTT.

V and J are TRBV11-3 and TRBJ2-4; a possible D gene is TRBD2 (6 bases). The V gene's germline CDR1 is SGHNT and CDR2 YENEEA. The CDR3 sequence is 13 residues long. V was pared by 8 bases and J by 5 bases, with 13 bases between. CDR3 region: CASSRGAENIQYF. For the CDR3, the DNA is TGTGCCAGCTCGCGGGGCGCCGAAAACATTCAGTACTTC.

J is TRBJ1-1 and V is TRBV20-1, with D perhaps TRBD1 (5 bases). There are 11 residues in the CDR3. V lost 1 base to trimming and J lost 9 bases, with 9 bases between them. Germline V gene sequence: CDR1 DFQATT, CDR2 SNEGSKA (reference sequence). CDR3 amino acids: CSARVTAKAFF. The CDR3 coding sequence is TGCAGTGCTAGAGTGACAGCAAAAGCTTTCTTT.

This clone was seen just once. This chain uses TRBV27 with TRBJ1-4; D ambiguous. CDR1 and CDR2 from the germline V gene are MNHEY and SMNVEV (reference sequence). The CDR3 loop spans 14 amino acids. The V end lost 8 bases, the J end lost 9 bases, and 19 bases lay between the germline ends. The CDR3 bases are TGTGCCAGCCGTTCGCGGCCGGGGAGACAAAAACTGTTTTTT. Translating it yields CASRSRPGRQKLFF.

The chain couples TRBV7-3 to TRBJ1-2; unclear D gene. V dropped 0 bases and J dropped 4 bases, with 3 bases sitting between them. The CDR3 has 12 amino acids. From germline, CDR1 is SGHTA and CDR2 FQGTGA. Written as DNA, the CDR3 is TGTGCCAGCAGCTTAACGGGCTATGGCTACACCTTC. Its protein product is CASSLTGYGYTF.

This clone showed up just a few times. The chain joins TRBV5-1 to TRBJ1-5; D uncertain. From germline, CDR1 is SGHRS and CDR2 YFSETQ. This CDR3 is built from 12 residues. The V end lost 0 bases, the J end lost 6 bases, and 4 bases lay between the germline ends. The CDR3 coding sequence is TGCGCCAGCAGCTTGGAGGGTCAGCCCCAGCATTTT. This gives the protein CASSLEGQPQHF.

This chain joins TRBV29-1 and TRBJ2-3, with D possibly matching TRBD1 (6 bases). Germline-derived CDR1 and CDR2 are SQVTM and ANQGSEA. Trimming removed 3 bases from V and 1 base from J, with 8 bases in between. The CDR3 sequence is 13 residues long. For the CDR3, the DNA is TGCAGCGTTGATGCAGGGGGCACAGATACGCAGTATTTT. It specifies CSVDAGGTDTQYF.

The chain carries TRBV11-2 and TRBJ2-3; D call uncertain. This CDR3 is 12 amino acids long. CDR1 SGHAT and CDR2 FQNNGV come from the germline V gene. The V end was cut by 1 base, the J end by 4 bases, with 3 bases between. The CDR3 loop reads CASSLVADTQYF. The CDR3 region has the DNA TGTGCCAGCAGCTTAGTGGCAGATACGCAGTATTTT.

The chain joins TRBV29-1 to TRBJ2-2, with D uncertain. Germline V CDR1 and CDR2: SQVTM, ANQGSEA. Trimming pared 4 bases from V and 4 bases from J, leaving 19 bases between. The CDR3 has 16 residues. CDR3 nucleotides: TGCAGCGTTGGCCCGAGTGCAGGTGTGGGCACCGGGGAGCTGTTTTTT. It is translated as CSVGPSAGVGTGELFF.

The chain links TRBV7-2 to TRBJ2-7; no reliable D call. V was trimmed by 0 bases and J by 3 bases, leaving 12 bases between them. Germline-derived CDR1 and CDR2 are SGHTA and FQGNSA. CDR3 length: 15 amino acids. CDR3 loop: CASSLAGSIRYEQYF. In nucleotides, the CDR3 is TGTGCCAGCAGCTTAGCAGGTTCCATACGCTACGAGCAGTACTTC.

The chain uses TRBV30 and TRBJ1-6, with 7 bases matching TRBD1. Trimming cost V 6 bases and J 0 bases; bases outside gene matches: 2. This CDR3 is built from 14 residues. CDR1 is GTSNPN and CDR2 is SVGIG in the germline V gene (reference sequence). The CDR3 protein is CACRQGSYNSPLHF. For the CDR3, the DNA is TGTGCCTGTCGACAGGGCTCCTATAATTCACCCCTCCACTTT.

V is TRBV5-6 and J is TRBJ1-2, with D unclear. This CDR3 is built from 11 residues. With 5 bases removed from V and 7 bases from J, the gap between germline ends came to 9 bases. Germline CDR1 SGHDT, CDR2 YYEEEE. The CDR3 sequence: CASRRVGGYTF. The CDR3 bases are TGTGCCAGCAGGAGGGTTGGTGGCTACACCTTC.

This clone was recorded once. The same CDR3 can be traced to other DNA sequences in this sample. The chain links TRBV29-1 to TRBJ1-1; D ambiguous. V was trimmed by 6 bases and J by 6 bases, leaving 11 bases between them. This CDR3 spans 11 amino acids. CDR1 SQVTM and CDR2 ANQGSEA come from the germline V gene. In DNA form, the CDR3 reads TGCAGCGTCGCAGGTGGCCCTGAAGCTTTCTTT. Protein product: CSVAGGPEAFF.

The gene calls are TRBV29-1 and TRBJ2-3, with D possibly matching TRBD2 (6 bases). Trimming removed 4 bases from V and 4 bases from J, with 15 bases in between. Per germline, CDR1 SQVTM and CDR2 ANQGSEA. The CDR3 totals 14 residues. CDR3 in DNA: TGCAGCGTTGGCGGGGTGGACCTGCCAGATACGCAGTATTTT. Translating it yields CSVGGVDLPDTQYF.